Below, one T cell receptor (beta chain) is given with its context. The antigen is not known. This record comes from a study of post-analysis software for immune sequencing data. Trimming removed 5 bases from V and 13 bases from J; junction bases left unmatched: 7. CDR3 length equals 14 residues. Points from the study as a whole: Controls had significantly higher normalized Chao1 diversity than multiple sclerosis patients. Roughly five TRBV segments appeared more often in patients than in controls, and TRBV5-6, TRBV5-1 and TRBV20-1 were among these.

Researchers reported that TCR beta cDNA libraries carried unique molecular identifiers. Once roughly 0.85 to 11 million T cells were used, approximately 470,000 cDNA molecules resulted. TCRdb called the PCR reads again in MiXCR, with one record for every CDR3 protein. The table has roughly 600,000 distinct CDR3 sequences, 40% to 50% seen once. What was sequenced was blood. The sequence was collected from a girl between 10 and 17 years old with multiple sclerosis. V and J are TRBV12-3 or TRBV12-4 and TRBJ2-3; 15 bases are shared with TRBD2. CDR3 in DNA: TGTGCCAGCAGTCGTGGACTAGCGGGGGGGTTAAAGTATTTT. Amino acid sequence: CASSRGLAGGLKYF.